This TCR beta chain was sequenced during a study of blood T cell repertoires in COVID-19. Here immunoSEQ multiplex PCR was the method, and the copy in TCRdb shows in-frame clones only, minus some. The data show roughly 140,000 clones, approximately 78% seen once. The J segment lost 8 bases and the V segment lost 10 bases, leaving 10 bases of the junction unmatched. The CDR3 has 14 residues. Germline-derived CDR1 and CDR2 are SEHNR and FQNEAQ (reference sequence). The source of this sequence is an elderly woman with acute or convalescent COVID-19. The material sequenced was peripheral blood. The J gene is TRBJ1-4, the V gene TRBV7-9, with 10 bases fitting TRBD1. In DNA form, the CDR3 reads TGTGCCACGAAGACCCCGGGACAGGGGGAAAAACTGTTTTTT. Amino acid sequence: CATKTPGQGEKLFF.